The 27 T cell receptor delta chains given below trace back to one sample, sequenced in a study of γδ T cells in repeated Plasmodium falciparum infection. TCRdb re-called the multiplex PCR reads using CATT. The sample lists about 51,000 delta-chain clones, roughly 2% occurring once. Bulk repertoires came from Vgamma9/Vdelta2+ or Vdelta2-negative gammadelta T cells flow-sorted from PBMC. Material for sequencing was gamma-delta T cells from blood. Receptors were obtained from a pool of human donors (malaria-infected and uninfected, not separated).

This clone was observed at least ten times. A read error likely explains why the TCRdb protein, taken from a much larger clone, differs from this DNA's translation at residue 4; the protein shown is translated from the DNA. The chain joins TRDV3 to TRDJ1; 13 bases align to TRDD3. TCRdb lists no J gene, so it was determined here by aligning the DNA to germline. Germline lookup yields CDR1 TVYSNPD and CDR2 GDNSRS (reference sequence). J gave up 1 base and V 2 bases, and 19 bases lay outside the gene matches. This CDR3 is 20 amino acids long. CDR3 nucleotides: TGTGCCTTTCGGCGCCCGCTACTGGGGGATACGCATGAGGGCACCGATAAACTCATCTTT. Its protein product is CAFRRPLLGDTHEGTDKLIF.

Points on this clone: The amino acid sequence in TCRdb belongs to a much larger clone and departs from this DNA's translation at residue 11, likely a sequencing read error; the sequence shown is translated from the DNA. The chain has TRDV1 and TRDJ1; 10 bases match TRDD3. No J gene is reported in TCRdb; it was inferred here by comparing the DNA with germline. CDR1 is TSWWSYY, CDR2 QGS, per germline. J gave up 6 bases and V 0 bases, and 22 bases lay outside the gene matches. This CDR3 region has 21 residues. The CDR3 DNA is TGTGCTCTTGGGGAACTGGGTTGGGGTTCCCCGTACTGGGGGATCCGGCATAAACTCATCTTT. It codes for CALGELGWGSPYWGIRHKLIF.

This clone was detected a few times. A far larger clone is one base from this, pointing to a likely read error. This sample also contains other DNA sequences that code for the same CDR3. The genes are TRDV1 and TRDJ1, with D perhaps TRDD3 (5 bases). TCRdb supplies no J gene; here it was assigned by aligning the nucleotide sequence to germline. This CDR3 region has 24 residues. Per the germline V gene, CDR1 is TSWWSYY and CDR2 is QGS. Trimming removed 2 bases at V and 0 bases at J, with 37 bases between. In DNA form, the CDR3 reads TGTGCTCTTGGGGAAGACCTGTGTTCTCGGGGGTACGCTTTCGGTAAAAAGTACACCGATAAACTCATCTTT. Protein product: CALGEDLCSRGYAFGKKYTDKLIF.

The sample holds a few counts of this clone. A far bigger clonotype differs at one base, so this is likely a read error. Other DNA sequences in this sample translate to the same CDR3. The V gene is given as TRDV1, and no J gene call is available; the table's D call TRDD3 went unverified against the DNA. The CDR3 runs 20 residues. Germline-derived CDR1 and CDR2 are TSWWSYY and QGS. The CDR3 DNA is TGTGCTCTTAGAGGAGGGGGATACCCTGGGATACTGGGGTACACCGATAAACTCATCTTC. Protein: CALRGGGYPGILGYTDKLIF.

The table lists this clone with many counts. The protein TCRdb lists belongs to a much larger clone and differs from this DNA's translation at residue 9, which points to a read error; the protein shown is made from the DNA. The V gene is TRDV3, the J gene TRDJ1; 9 bases map to TRDD3. CDR3 length: 23 amino acids. From germline, CDR1 is TVYSNPD and CDR2 GDNSRS (reference sequence). After removal of 4 bases from V and 0 bases from J, the junction contained 33 bases not matched to a gene. CDR3 DNA: TGTGCCTCCCTCAGTACTGGGGGACGGACGGCGAAAGTGGGGGTGAGATACACCGATAAACTCATCTTT. Its translation is CASLSTGGRTAKVGVRYTDKLIF.

In its sample, this clone was seen many times. With only one base between it and a far larger clone, this is likely a read error. Additional DNA sequences in this sample encode the identical CDR3. The J gene is TRDJ1, the V gene TRDV1; no clear D gene. Assignment of the J gene here rests on matching the DNA to germline, because TCRdb gives none. Germline V gene lookup returns CDR1 TSWWSYY and CDR2 QGS. The CDR3 spans 12 residues. The CDR3 region is CALGEPRGELIF. For the CDR3, the DNA is TGTGCTCTTGGAGAACCCCGAGGCGAACTCATCTTT.

The DNA for the CDR3 is TGTGCCTGTGACCAACCCGGGGGGGGGCCGTACACCGATAAACTCATCTTT. Amino acid sequence: CACDQPGGGPYTDKLIF. The chain joins TRDV2 to TRDJ1, with D tentatively TRDD3 (5 bases). TCRdb records no J gene; here it was assigned by comparing the DNA to germline. This CDR3 region has 17 residues. The V gene lost 3 bases and the J gene lost 0 bases, with 19 bases spanning the gap. Germline V CDR1 and CDR2: GEAIGNYY, EKD.

This clone has only a few counts. TCRdb pairs this DNA with a much larger clone's protein that differs at residues 16 and 19, likely a read error; the protein shown was translated from the DNA. This chain connects TRDV1 to TRDJ1; 7 bases are shared with TRDD3. As TCRdb names no J gene, one was assigned here on the basis of a DNA match to germline. CDR1 is TSWWSYY, CDR2 QGS, per germline. The CDR3 is 22 amino acids. CDR3 amino acids: CALGELKAHLLRLGLVRDRLIF. The CDR3 coding sequence is TGTGCTCTTGGGGAACTAAAAGCCCATCTACTTAGACTGGGGTTGGTAAGAGATAGACTCATCTTT.

There are a few counts of this clone. This is likely an artifact of a read error, given a far larger clone one base away. Within the sample, other DNA sequences also encode this same CDR3. The chain carries TRDV1 and TRDJ3, with 9 bases identical to TRDD3. TCRdb lists no J gene, so it was determined here by aligning the DNA to germline. Germline CDR1 TSWWSYY, CDR2 QGS. The CDR3 is made up of 26 amino acids. The CDR3 is CALGELNPPTLEVWGISSWDTRQMFF. The CDR3 DNA follows: TGTGCTCTTGGGGAACTCAACCCCCCTACGTTGGAAGTCTGGGGGATTAGCTCCTGGGACACCCGGCAGATGTTTTTC.

Only a few counts were recorded for this clone. This DNA translates differently at residue 11 from the TCRdb protein, which is that of a much larger clone; a read error is likely, and the protein shown is the DNA's own translation. This chain links TRDV1 with TRDJ1, with TRDD3 matching over 9 bases. The CDR3 totals 20 residues. Germline lookup yields CDR1 TSWWSYY and CDR2 QGS. Germline trimming cut 3 bases from V and 0 bases from J; bases unmatched to any gene: 17. Here the CDR3 DNA reads TGTGCTCTTGGGGACGCCTTTTACTGGGGGACACACCGCTACACCGATAAACTCATCTTT. It specifies CALGDAFYWGTHRYTDKLIF.

This clone came up a few times. The protein in TCRdb stems from a much larger clone and differs at residue 24 from this DNA's translation, likely a read error; here the protein is translated from the DNA. No J gene was called, and the V gene is TRDV1; the D call of TRDD3 is as the table states it, not checked on the DNA. The CDR3 contains 25 residues. From germline, CDR1 is TSWWSYY and CDR2 QGS. CDR3 coding DNA: TGTGCTCTTGGGGAACCCTATATCGCGTCCTTAAGGGTCTATACGGGGGATACGCGTTTTGATAAACTCACCTTT. Protein product: CALGEPYIASLRVYTGDTRFDKLTF.

This clone has more than one count but fewer than ten. A read error is the likely source, as a far larger clone sits one nucleotide away. Other nucleotide sequences in the sample specify the same CDR3. The V gene is TRDV1, but the J gene lacks a call; the table's D gene call, TRDD3, was not cross checked with the DNA. CDR1 and CDR2 (germline): TSWWSYY, QGS. The CDR3 extends over 18 amino acids. The chain's CDR3 is CALGGRWVPNPYTDKLIF. The CDR3 DNA sequence: TGTGCTCTTGGGGGGCGCTGGGTCCCAAACCCGTACACCGATAAACTCATTTTT.

The sample holds a few counts of this clone. The protein TCRdb gives is from a much larger clone and does not agree with this DNA's translation at residue 9, likely a read error; the protein shown here comes from the DNA. The genes are TRDV2 and TRDJ1; the match to TRDD3 covers 8 bases. TCRdb lists no J gene, so it was determined here by aligning the DNA to germline. The CDR3 is made up of 18 amino acids. Germline V gene sequence: CDR1 GEAIGNYY, CDR2 EKD. The ends lost 0 bases at V and 2 bases at J; junction bases unmatched: 13. CDR3 region: CACDTVGVMGDGTDKLIF. Written as DNA, the CDR3 is TGTGCCTGTGACACCGTGGGAGTGATGGGGGATGGGACCGATAAACTCATCTTT.

Turning to this clone: The translation of this DNA and the TCRdb protein of a much larger clone differ at residue 9, probably owing to a read error; the protein shown here is translated from the DNA. The rearrangement links TRDV1 to TRDJ1, with TRDD3 identical over 7 bases. The J gene, absent from TCRdb, was called here by matching the DNA to germline. CDR1 and CDR2 (germline): TSWWSYY, QGS. This CDR3 spans 20 amino acids. The trim removed 0 bases at V and 0 bases at J, leaving 16 bases unmatched. This chain's CDR3 is CALGELQVGGCPYYTDKLIF. CDR3 sequence (DNA): TGTGCTCTTGGGGAACTTCAGGTCGGGGGATGCCCCTATTACACCGATAAACTCATCTTT.

This clone was recorded a few times. TCRdb attributes to this sequence the protein of a much larger clone, which differs from the DNA translation at residue 13; a read error is likely, and the protein displayed is translated from the DNA. This chain connects TRDV1 to TRDJ1, with 10 bases matching TRDD3. No J gene is reported in TCRdb; it was inferred here by comparing the DNA with germline. CDR1 is TSWWSYY and CDR2 is QGS in the germline V gene. The V and J ends lost 1 base and 0 bases, in that order; junction bases with no gene match: 38. This CDR3 region has 28 residues. The CDR3 loop is CALGEPQTSFSLSWGIYANRPYTDKLIF. The CDR3 DNA follows: TGTGCTCTTGGGGAACCCCAAACTTCCTTTTCACTCAGCTGGGGGATATACGCCAATCGCCCGTACACCGATAAACTCATCTTT.

By frequency in the sample, this clone is large. Other DNA sequences in this sample translate to the same CDR3. The rearrangement joins TRDV2 to TRDJ1; TRDD3 matches 8 bases. CDR3 length: 15 amino acids. V was pared by 1 base and J by 11 bases, with 14 bases of the junction left unmatched. Germline V gives CDR1 GEAIGNYY, CDR2 EKD. CDR3 region: CACDTVGLGDRNLIF. The CDR3, as DNA: TGTGCCTGTGACACGGTAGGGCTGGGGGACCGTAACCTCATCTTT.

A remark on this clone: This DNA's translation differs at residue 17 from TCRdb's protein, which comes from a much larger clone; a read error is likely, and the protein shown is translated from the DNA. V is TRDV3 and J is TRDJ1; 13 bases align to TRDD3. TCRdb supplies no J gene; here it was assigned by aligning the nucleotide sequence to germline. Germline-derived CDR1 and CDR2 are TVYSNPD and GDNSRS (reference sequence). The CDR3 is 21 residues long. CDR3 sequence (DNA): TGTGCCTTTTCCGTCCTCTTTTACTGGGGGATACGCGAGTCTTACACCGCTAAACTCATCTTT. Protein: CAFSVLFYWGIRESYTAKLIF.

The table lists this clone with many counts. This DNA's translation and the protein TCRdb lists, from a much larger clone, do not match at residue 16, likely due to a read error; the protein shown is translated from the DNA. The chain recombines TRDV2 with TRDJ1; 13 bases are shared with TRDD3. TCRdb leaves out the J gene; it was filled in here by matching the DNA to germline. The CDR3 totals 21 residues. CDR1 is GEAIGNYY and CDR2 is EKD in the germline V gene. The V segment lost 8 bases and the J segment 3 bases; nucleotides outside the gene matches: 26. The CDR3 loop reads CASRPKYLYYWGIRDADKLIF. CDR3 bases: TGTGCCTCCCGACCGAAATACCTTTACTACTGGGGGATACGGGACGCCGATAAACTCATCTTT.

With respect to this clone: A far larger clone is off by one base, so a read error is likely. The sample has other DNA sequences that encode this CDR3 too. The chain carries TRDV1 and TRDJ1; 8 bases match TRDD2. The J gene, absent from TCRdb, was called here by matching the DNA to germline. Germline values: CDR1 TSWWSYY, CDR2 QGS. V shed 1 base and J 2 bases; nucleotides not matched to a gene: 33. The CDR3 is made up of 25 amino acids. In DNA form, the CDR3 reads TGTGCTCTTGGGGAACGGACTTCCTACTTTTGGGGAATACGAAGGCATGTGGGGCGGACCGATAAACTCATCTTT. Its protein is CALGERTSYFWGIRRHVGRTDKLIF.

This clone showed up many times. TCRdb lists the protein of a much larger clone for this DNA, which differs at residue 17, so this is likely a read error; the protein given here is translated from the DNA itself. CDR3 in DNA: TGTGCCTTCCCAAAATCGACGTACATTCGGCCCCGGAGATACGATAAACCCATCTTT. Protein: CAFPKSTYIRPRRYDKPIF. This chain connects TRDV3 to TRDJ1, with TRDD3 as a possible D gene (6 bases). CDR1 and CDR2 from the germline V gene are TVYSNPD and GDNSRS (reference sequence). The CDR3 totals 19 residues.

In this sample, this clone turned up many times. With a much larger clone just one base away, this may be a read error. The V and J genes are TRDV1 and TRDJ3; 9 nucleotides line up with TRDD3. This CDR3 has 26 residues. Trimming at V came to 0 bases and at J to 2 bases, leaving 26 bases not matched to a gene. CDR1 is TSWWSYY and CDR2 is QGS in the germline V gene. The CDR3 coding sequence is TGTGCTCTTGGGGAACTCAACCCCCCTACGTTGGAAGTCTGGGGGATTAGCCCCTGGGACACCCGACAGATGTTTTTC. Translated, it gives CALGELNPPTLEVWGISPWDTRQMFF.

Turning to this clone: This DNA translates differently at residue 19 from the TCRdb protein, which is that of a much larger clone; a read error is likely, and the protein shown is the DNA's own translation. The rearrangement uses TRDV1 and TRDJ1; 10 nucleotides line up with TRDD3. Matching the DNA to germline supplied the J gene, which TCRdb does not give. V was pared by 0 bases and J by 0 bases, with 55 bases of the junction left unmatched. CDR3 length equals 34 residues. Per germline, CDR1 TSWWSYY and CDR2 QGS. In DNA form, the CDR3 reads TGTGCTCTTGGGGAACTTTTCTCTTCGCCTTCCTCCGTACTGGGGGTGATGGTGGTACGGCCGTACTGGGGGATGGAAACCCACACCGATAAACTCATCTTT. This encodes CALGELFSSPSSVLGVMVVRPYWGMETHTDKLIF.

Note on this clone: TCRdb's protein for this DNA is that of a much larger clone and differs from the translation at residue 10, likely a read error; the protein shown is the DNA translation. V usage is TRDV2 and J usage is TRDJ1; D is unresolved. TCRdb gives no J gene; it was assigned here by matching the DNA to germline. The CDR3 length is 16 residues. Germline V CDR1 and CDR2: GEAIGNYY, EKD. The V end was cut by 0 bases, the J end by 2 bases, with 15 bases between. CDR3: CACDTSDRRATDKLIF. CDR3 DNA: TGTGCCTGTGACACCTCGGATCGTCGGGCAACCGATAAACTCATCTTT.

This clone was found a few times. TCRdb's protein for this DNA is that of a much larger clone and differs from the translation at residue 6, likely a read error; the protein shown is the DNA translation. The V gene is TRDV1, the J gene TRDJ1, with D unclear. Assignment of the J gene here rests on matching the DNA to germline, because TCRdb gives none. CDR3 length: 13 amino acids. Germline assignment: CDR1 TSWWSYY and CDR2 QGS. V lost 2 bases, J lost 5 bases, and 9 bases lay in between. The CDR3 spells CALGEGPPDKLIF. The CDR3 nucleotides are TGTGCTCTTGGGGAAGGACCCCCGGATAAACTCATCTTT.

As regards this clone: Given a far larger clone just one base away, this is likely a sequencing read error. The sample holds other DNA sequences that translate to the same CDR3. V gene TRDV2 combines with J gene TRDJ1, with D hard to call. The J gene, missing from TCRdb, was assigned here through DNA to germline matching. The CDR3 runs to 15 residues. Germline lookup yields CDR1 GEAIGNYY and CDR2 EKD. V lost 0 bases and J lost 4, with 14 bases in between. CDR3 in DNA: TGTGCCTGTGACACCCTTTTGGGAGGAAGCGATAAACTCATCTTT. Its protein product is CACDTLLGGSDKLIF.

Concerning this clone itself: The TCRdb protein comes from a much larger clone and disagrees with this DNA's translation at residue 16, likely due to a read error; the protein given here is derived from the DNA. The J gene is TRDJ1, the V gene TRDV1; 10 bases align to TRDD3. As TCRdb names no J gene, one was assigned here on the basis of a DNA match to germline. Germline V gene sequence: CDR1 TSWWSYY, CDR2 QGS. The CDR3 extends over 20 amino acids. The CDR3 DNA follows: TGTGCTCTTGGGGATCAAAGTCGATACTGGGGGATTCCGTACACCAATAAACTCATCTTT. Translating it yields CALGDQSRYWGIPYTNKLIF.

This clone was seen only a few times. TCRdb records a much larger clone's protein for this DNA, with a difference at residue 17 that likely arises from a read error; the protein given is the translation of the DNA. V gene TRDV1 combines with J gene TRDJ1, with D possibly TRDD3 on 5 matching bases. The J gene, left out of TCRdb, was set here by checking the DNA against germline. In germline, CDR1 is TSWWSYY, CDR2 QGS. The CDR3 extends over 20 amino acids. The DNA for the CDR3 is TGTGCTCTTGGGGAAAACAGCTGGCCATCCTCGGGGGTCCTCACCGATAGACTCATCTTT. Protein product: CALGENSWPSSGVLTDRLIF.